A single sample is the source of the 21 T cell receptor beta chains below, sequenced in a study of T-cell memory formation after mild COVID-19 (dated by TCRdb to the early 2020s). Receptor amplification or capture employed 5' RACE. TCRdb names Illumina NovaSeq 6000 as the instrument used. TCRdb reprocessed the public reads (quality trimming at Q25 with fastp, clone calling with MiXCR) and kept in-frame beta chains. For every CDR3 protein sequence, its rows merge into one entry that carries the most common genes and DNA. The sample table holds some 300,000 distinct CDR3 sequences, of which 20% to 25% were seen once. Under 25% of the sample belongs to the ten largest clones. The sequencing sample was made of PBMCs or a T cell subset sorted from them (not recorded which). Source of these receptors: a man in his late teens or twenties who had mild COVID-19 (a few samples of this study predate the infection). The sample titles of this study are shuffled in the database, so cell type and time point are left out; the donor was told from shared clones.

V is TRBV7-9 and J is TRBJ2-5; 8 positions match TRBD1. The V gene's germline CDR1 is SEHNR and CDR2 FQNEAQ (reference sequence). V trimming: 5 bases; J trimming: 6 bases; junction bases outside the gene matches: 11. CDR3 size: 15 residues. The chain's CDR3 is CASSPDRGLGQTQYF. CDR3 coding DNA: TGTGCCAGCAGCCCAGACAGGGGCCTTGGTCAGACCCAGTACTTC.

Only a few counts were recorded for this clonotype. This may come from a read error, since a much larger clone is one base off. The V and J genes are TRBV5-6 and TRBJ2-7; D gene unclear. CDR1 is SGHDT, CDR2 YYEEEE, per germline. CDR3 length: 14 residues. With 4 bases removed from V and 2 bases from J, the gap between germline ends came to 13 bases. The CDR3 spells CASSVHLDTYEQYF. CDR3 sequence (DNA): TGTGCCAGCAGCGTGCATCTGGATACCTACGAGCAGTACTTC.

V gene TRBV7-9 combines with J gene TRBJ1-1; possible D gene TRBD1, 5 bases. The CDR3 extends over 14 amino acids. V dropped 5 bases and J dropped 2 bases, with 12 bases sitting between them. The germline V gene encodes CDR1 SEHNR and CDR2 FQNEAQ (reference sequence). CDR3 residues: CASSVGEGNTEAFF. CDR3 nucleotide sequence: TGTGCCAGCAGCGTAGGGGAGGGTAACACTGAAGCTTTCTTT.

This clonotype was observed a handful of times. The chain joins TRBV7-2 to TRBJ2-1; 8 bases match TRBD2. CDR1 and CDR2 from the germline V gene are SGHTA and FQGNSA. V dropped 5 bases and J dropped 2; count of bases not matched to a gene: 8. The CDR3 consists of 16 residues. The CDR3 here is CASSAFGGGTYNEQFF. For the CDR3, the DNA is TGTGCCAGCAGCGCGTTCGGGGGGGGAACCTACAATGAGCAGTTCTTC. Combining the CDR3 with reference TRBV7-2 and TRBJ2-1 gives the whole variable domain GAGVSQSPSNKVTEKGKDVELRCDPISGHTALYWYRQSLGQGLEFLIYFQGNSAPDKSGLPSDRFSAERTGGSVSTLTIQRTQQEDSAVYLCASSAFGGGTYNEQFFGPGTRLTVL.

The gene calls are TRBV4-2 and TRBJ1-5, with a weak D call TRBD1 (6 bases). Germline-derived CDR1 and CDR2 are LGHNA and YNFKEQ. Trimming pared 0 bases from V and 4 bases from J, leaving 10 bases between. The CDR3 covers 15 residues. The CDR3 DNA follows: TGTGCCAGCAGCCAAGAGTGGGGGGCGAATCAGCCCCAGCATTTT. Residues: CASSQEWGANQPQHF.

CDR3 coding DNA: TGCGCCAGCAGCTCGTGGGTCAGGGAATACGAGCAGTACTTC. Translated, it gives CASSSWVREYEQYF. This chain links TRBV5-1 with TRBJ2-7, with D possibly being TRBD1 (5 bases). This CDR3 contains 14 residues. Germline V CDR1 and CDR2: SGHRS, YFSETQ. V lost 3 bases and J lost 4, with 14 bases in between.

The chain couples TRBV5-1 to TRBJ1-2, with a weak D call TRBD1 (5 bases). V lost 4 bases to trimming and J lost 4 bases, with 14 bases between them. CDR1 SGHRS and CDR2 YFSETQ come from the germline V gene. This CDR3 region has 14 residues. In DNA, the CDR3 is TGCGCCAGCAGCAGCGGGACCCTCGGCTATGGCTACACCTTC. Translated: CASSSGTLGYGYTF.

This chain joins TRBV25-1 and TRBJ2-5; D may be TRBD2 (5 bases). The CDR3 totals 14 residues. V was trimmed by 1 base and J by 5 bases, leaving 11 bases between them. CDR1 is MGHDK, CDR2 SYGVNS, per germline. The CDR3 bases are TGTGCCAGCAGTGAATTCGGACTTGAGGAGACCCAGTACTTC. It codes for CASSEFGLEETQYF. The full variable domain, with the rest looked up from reference TRBV25-1 and TRBJ2-5, is EADIYQTPRYLVIGTGKKITLECSQTMGHDKMYWYQQDPGMELHLIHYSYGVNSTEKGDLSSESTVSRIRTEHFPLTLESARPSHTSQYLCASSEFGLEETQYFGPGTRLLVL.

With regard to this clonotype: One junction end disagrees with the germline gene, perhaps due to a read error. The chain is built from TRBV7-9 and TRBJ2-1; 12 bases are a match to TRBD2. In germline, CDR1 is SEHNR, CDR2 FQNEAQ (reference sequence). The CDR3 extends over 15 amino acids. The CDR3 protein is CASSGSPGLAGLLVF. In DNA, the CDR3 is TGTGCCAGCAGCGGTTCACCGGGACTAGCGGGTTTATTGGTCTTC.

This clonotype was seen only a few times. This chain connects TRBV4-1 to TRBJ1-1, with D uncertain. This CDR3 spans 12 amino acids. Looked up from germline, CDR1 is MGHRA and CDR2 is YSYEKL. With 0 bases removed from V and 4 bases from J, the gap between germline ends came to 3 bases. CDR3 in amino acids: CASSQDPTEAFF. The CDR3 DNA sequence: TGCGCCAGCAGCCAAGATCCCACTGAAGCTTTCTTT.

The chain carries TRBV6-1 and TRBJ1-5, with D uncertain. The CDR3 length is 11 residues. Trimming took 4 bases from V and 4 from J, leaving 2 bases between them. CDR1 is MNHNS and CDR2 is SASEGT in the germline V gene. The CDR3 loop reads CASSGNQPQHF. As DNA, the CDR3 is TGTGCCAGCAGTGGAAATCAGCCCCAGCATTTT.

This clonotype was detected only a few times. The chain recombines TRBV6-1 with TRBJ2-7; TRBD1 aligns across 11 bases. With V trimmed by 8 bases and J by 5 bases, 5 bases remained unmatched. The V gene's germline CDR1 is MNHNS and CDR2 SASEGT. The CDR3 loop spans 13 amino acids. CDR3: CASRDRGVHEQYF. The CDR3 nucleotides are TGTGCCAGCCGGGACAGGGGGGTCCACGAGCAGTACTTC.

The chain recombines TRBV7-9 with TRBJ1-2, with D perhaps matching TRBD1 (5 bases). The CDR3 contains 14 residues. The V gene lost 5 bases and the J gene lost 4 bases, with 14 bases spanning the gap. Germline lookup yields CDR1 SEHNR and CDR2 FQNEAQ (reference sequence). The chain's CDR3 is CASSRGDGSYGYTF. The CDR3 nucleotides read TGTGCCAGCAGCCGGGGGGACGGGTCCTATGGCTACACCTTC.

The V and J genes are TRBV30 and TRBJ1-2; 7 bases line up with TRBD1. There are 12 residues in the CDR3. V was clipped by 7 bases and J by 7 bases; unmatched bases: 9. Germline V gives CDR1 GTSNPN, CDR2 SVGIG (reference sequence). For the CDR3, the DNA is TGTGCCTCCAAGGGGGCCCCGAGTGGCTACACCTTC. Translated: CASKGAPSGYTF.

This clonotype was recorded a few times. The rearrangement links TRBV9 to TRBJ2-3, with D possibly matching TRBD2 (5 bases). The CDR3 spans 15 residues. The germline V gene encodes CDR1 SGDLS and CDR2 YYNGEE. The V and J ends lost 0 bases and 2 bases respectively, with 10 bases between them. CDR3 bases: TGTGCCAGCAGCGTAGTCAACGGGGTCACAGATACGCAGTATTTT. Protein product: CASSVVNGVTDTQYF. The full variable domain, in which reference TRBV9 and TRBJ2-3 provide the parts outside the CDR3, is DSGVTQTPKHLITATGQRVTLRCSPRSGDLSVYWYQQSLDQGLQFLIQYYNGEERAKGNILERFSAQQFPDLHSELNLSSLELGDSALYFCASSVVNGVTDTQYFGPGTRLTVL.

This clonotype appeared a few times. The chain is built from TRBV27 and TRBJ2-3; TRBD2 aligns across 8 bases. Trimming took 2 bases from V and 6 from J; bases not matched to a gene: 7. The CDR3 consists of 15 residues. Germline V CDR1 and CDR2: MNHEY, SMNVEV (reference sequence). The CDR3 DNA reads as TGTGCCAGCAGTTTACGGGGGGGGGCAGTGGATACGCAGTATTTT. It specifies CASSLRGGAVDTQYF.

This clonotype was seen a few times. The chain joins TRBV7-2 to TRBJ2-5, with D uncertain. Between the trimmed V and J ends, which lost 1 base and 5 bases, there was a span of 11 bases. The CDR3 has 14 amino acids. The germline CDR1 and CDR2 sequences are SGHTA and FQGNSA. The CDR3 region is CASSLGLRSETQYF. CDR3 coding DNA: TGTGCCAGCAGCTTAGGGTTGAGATCGGAGACCCAGTACTTC. The full variable domain, completed using reference TRBV7-2 and TRBJ2-5, is GAGVSQSPSNKVTEKGKDVELRCDPISGHTALYWYRQSLGQGLEFLIYFQGNSAPDKSGLPSDRFSAERTGGSVSTLTIQRTQQEDSAVYLCASSLGLRSETQYFGPGTRLLVL.

The genes are TRBV5-1 and TRBJ2-7; TRBD1 is a possible D gene (6 bases). There are 13 residues in the CDR3. V lost 5 bases and J 5 bases, leaving 14 bases between the germline ends. The V gene's germline CDR1 is SGHRS and CDR2 YFSETQ. The CDR3 reads CASRLGTGHEQYV. The CDR3 DNA reads TGCGCCAGCAGACTGGGCACAGGGCACGAGCAGTACGTC.

A few counts support this clonotype. The chain recombines TRBV5-1 with TRBJ2-7; the match to TRBD1 covers 8 bases. The V gene end was trimmed by 0 bases and the J gene end by 2 bases; junction bases not matched to a gene: 4. Germline V gene data show CDR1 as SGHRS and CDR2 as YFSETQ. The CDR3 is 15 residues long. CDR3 amino acids: CASSLGGTGPYEQYF. Written as DNA, the CDR3 is TGCGCCAGCAGCTTGGGGGGGACAGGACCCTACGAGCAGTACTTC.

This clonotype was recorded many times. The V call is TRBV12-3 or TRBV12-4, the J call TRBJ2-1, with 9 positions matching TRBD2. There are 12 residues in the CDR3. After removal of 6 bases from V and 10 bases from J, the junction contained 4 bases not matched to a gene. CDR3 amino acids: CASRFSGGEQFF. The DNA of the CDR3 is TGTGCCAGCAGATTTAGCGGGGGAGAGCAGTTCTTC.

This chain joins TRBV6-5 and TRBJ2-3; TRBD1 matches 10 bases. V was clipped by 6 bases and J by 4 bases; unmatched bases: 4. The CDR3 has 14 residues. CDR1 MNHEY and CDR2 SVGAGI come from the germline V gene. The CDR3 reads CASRGGTGADTQYF. The CDR3 bases are TGTGCCAGCAGGGGGGGGACAGGGGCAGATACGCAGTATTTT.